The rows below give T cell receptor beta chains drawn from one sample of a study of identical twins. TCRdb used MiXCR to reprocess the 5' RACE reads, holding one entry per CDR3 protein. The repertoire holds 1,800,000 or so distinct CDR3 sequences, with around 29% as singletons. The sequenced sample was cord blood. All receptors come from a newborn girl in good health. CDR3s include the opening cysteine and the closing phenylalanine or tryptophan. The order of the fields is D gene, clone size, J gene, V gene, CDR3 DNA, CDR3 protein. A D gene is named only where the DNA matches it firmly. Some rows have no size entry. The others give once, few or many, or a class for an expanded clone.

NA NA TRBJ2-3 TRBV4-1 TGCGCCAGCAGCCAAGATACAGGGCTCACAGATACGCAGTATTTT CASSQDTGLTDTQYF
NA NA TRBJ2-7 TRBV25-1 TGTGCCAGCACCGACAGGTTAGGGAACGAGCAGTACTTC CASTDRLGNEQYF
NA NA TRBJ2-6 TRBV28 TGTGCCAGCAGTTTGGGGGGGCAATTCTCTGGGGCCAACGTCCTGACTTTC CASSLGGQFSGANVLTF
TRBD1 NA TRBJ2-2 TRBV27 TGTGCCAGCTCCCTTATTTTTTCAGGGGGCTGGACCGGGGAGCTGTTTTTT CASSLIFSGGWTGELFF
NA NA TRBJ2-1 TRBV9 TGTGCCAGCAGCCCGGAAGAGCAGTTCTTC CASSPEEQFF
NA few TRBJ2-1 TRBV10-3 TGTGCCATCAGTAACCTAGGGATCCATGAGCAGTTCTTC CAISNLGIHEQFF
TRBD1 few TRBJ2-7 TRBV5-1 TGCGCCAGCAGCCATTCCGGGACAGGTTTCTCCTACGAGCAGTACTTC CASSHSGTGFSYEQYF
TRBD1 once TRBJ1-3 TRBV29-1 TGCAGCGTTGAACTACAGGGGAGAAACACCATATATTTT CSVELQGRNTIYF
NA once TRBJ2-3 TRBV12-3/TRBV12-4 TGTGCCAGCAGTTTTGGGGGAGTAGAAGATATGCAGTATTTT CASSFGGVEDMQYF
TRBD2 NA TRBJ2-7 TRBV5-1 TGCGCCAGCAGCTTTGACGGGAGGGCCTACGAGCAGTACTTC CASSFDGRAYEQYF
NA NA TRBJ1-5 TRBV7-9 TGTGCCAGCAGTTCACCGGGGGCGGCGAATCAGCCCCAGCATTTT CASSSPGAANQPQHF
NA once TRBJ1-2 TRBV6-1 TGTGCCAGCAGTGGTCGGACCGTCTTGAACTATGGCTACACCTTC CASSGRTVLNYGYTF
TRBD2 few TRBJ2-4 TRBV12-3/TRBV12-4 TGTGCCAGCAGTTTAAAGCGGGGGGTACTAGCCAAAAACATTCAGTACTTC CASSLKRGVLAKNIQYF
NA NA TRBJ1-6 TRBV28 TGTGCCATCCTCGGGAACCATAATTCACCCCTCCACTTT CAILGNHNSPLHF
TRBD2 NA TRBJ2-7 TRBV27 TGTGCCAGCAGTCTAATTGCTGGCGGGGGATCCTACGAGCAGTACTTC CASSLIAGGGSYEQYF
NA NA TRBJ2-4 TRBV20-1 TGCAGTGCTAGAAGAAGCGGCAGCTCCTACGATCAGTACTTC CSARRSGSSYDQYF
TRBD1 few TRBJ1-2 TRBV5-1 TGCGCCACCGGGACAGGGGGGGCGAACTATGGCTACACCTTC CATGTGGANYGYTF
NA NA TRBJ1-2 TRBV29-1 TGCAGCGTTGATGGGGCAGGCAGCTATGGCTACACCTTC CSVDGAGSYGYTF
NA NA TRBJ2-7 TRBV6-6 TGTGCCAGCCTGAAAGGCCAGAGGTACGAGCAGTACTTC CASLKGQRYEQYF
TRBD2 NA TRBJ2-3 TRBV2 TGTGCCGGCACTGCGACGGGAATAGCGGGAGATACGCAGTATTTT CAGTATGIAGDTQYF
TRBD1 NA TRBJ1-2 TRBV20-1 TGCAGTGCTAGGGACAGGGTAAACTTAGGCTACACCTTC CSARDRVNLGYTF
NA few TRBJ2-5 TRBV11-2 TGTGCCAGCAGCTTAGAGGCGTCGGGGGGCGCGACCCAGTACTTC CASSLEASGGATQYF
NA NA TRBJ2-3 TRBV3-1 TGTGCCAGCAGCCATCTCCTAGGGAGCACAGATACGCAGTATTTT CASSHLLGSTDTQYF
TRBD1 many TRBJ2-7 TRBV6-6 TGTGCCAGCAGTTACTCGGGACAGAGCTCCTACGAGCAGTACTTC CASSYSGQSSYEQYF
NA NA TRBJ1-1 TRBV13 TGTGCCAGTAGCGGGACGTTGAACGCTGAAGCTTTCTTT CASSGTLNAEAFF
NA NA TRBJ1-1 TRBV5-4 TGTGCCAGCAGCTTGGGACTGCCGAACACTGAAGCTTTCTTT CASSLGLPNTEAFF
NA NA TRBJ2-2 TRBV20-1 TGCAGTGCTAGGACAGTGTTCACCGGGGAGCTGTTTTTT CSARTVFTGELFF
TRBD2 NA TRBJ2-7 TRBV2 TGTGCCAGCAGTAATGGACTAGCGGGAGGGCCAGGCGAGCAGTACTTC CASSNGLAGGPGEQYF
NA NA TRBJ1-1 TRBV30 TGTGCCTGGAGTGGCCAGACAGGGAACACTGAAGCTTTCTTT CAWSGQTGNTEAFF
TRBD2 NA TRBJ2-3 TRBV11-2 TGTGCCAGCAGCTTAGTGGCGGGAGAAGGCACAGATACGCAGTATTTT CASSLVAGEGTDTQYF
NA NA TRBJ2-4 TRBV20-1 TGCAGTGCTTATGGAGTCCCTGGGGACATTCAGTACTTC CSAYGVPGDIQYF
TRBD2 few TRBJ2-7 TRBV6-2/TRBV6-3 TGTGCCAGCAGTTACCTCATAACTAGCGGCTCCTACGAGCAGTACTTC CASSYLITSGSYEQYF
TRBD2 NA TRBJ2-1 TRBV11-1 TGTGCCAGCAGCCCCCGGACTAGCCTCTCCTACAATGAGCAGTTCTTC CASSPRTSLSYNEQFF
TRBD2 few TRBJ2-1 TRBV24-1 TGTGCCACCAGTGGGTTAGCGGGAGCCTACAATGAGCAGTTCTTC CATSGLAGAYNEQFF
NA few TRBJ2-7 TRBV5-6 TGTGCCAGCAGCTTGCAACCCCTGAGCTCCTACGAGCAGTACTTC CASSLQPLSSYEQYF
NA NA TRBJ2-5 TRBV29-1 TGCAGCGGTGGGGGATTAGAGACCCAGTACTTC CSGGGLETQYF
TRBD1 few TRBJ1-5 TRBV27 TGTGCCAGCAGTTATCACAGGGGAAATCAGCCCCAGCATTTT CASSYHRGNQPQHF
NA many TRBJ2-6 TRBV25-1 TGCGCCAGCAGTGGCTCTGGGGCCAACGTCCTGACTTTC CASSGSGANVLTF
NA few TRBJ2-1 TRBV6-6 TGTGCCAGCAGCCGAGGGAAGCGGGTCTACAATGAGCAGTTCTTC CASSRGKRVYNEQFF
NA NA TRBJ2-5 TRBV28 TGTGCCAGCAGTTTATCCGGAACTGTTGGGGGGGGCTCTGATGAGACCCAGTACTTC CASSLSGTVGGGSDETQYF
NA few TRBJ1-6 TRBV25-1 TGTGCCAGCCGAAATAATTCACCCCTCCACTTT CASRNNSPLHF
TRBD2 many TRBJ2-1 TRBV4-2 TGTGCCAGCAGCCAAGATCGGGGGGGAGCCTACAATGAGCAGTTCTTC CASSQDRGGAYNEQFF
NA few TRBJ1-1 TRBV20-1 TGCAGTGCTACGGACACTAAGAACACTGAAGCTTTCTTT CSATDTKNTEAFF
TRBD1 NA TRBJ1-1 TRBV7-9 TGTGCCAGCATATTTCTGACAGGGAGCACTGAAGCTTTCTTT CASIFLTGSTEAFF
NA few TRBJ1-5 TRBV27 TGTGCCAGCAGTCCCGGGACGTTTCGCGCAGCTAAGCATTTT CASSPGTFRAAKHF
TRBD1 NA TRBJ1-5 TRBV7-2 TGTGCCAGCAGCCGACAGGGGGCTTCGTATCAGCCCCAGCATTTT CASSRQGASYQPQHF
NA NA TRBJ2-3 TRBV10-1 TGCGCCAGTAACGACCGGGGGCTCACAGATACGCAGTATTTT CASNDRGLTDTQYF
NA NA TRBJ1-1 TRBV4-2 TGTGCCAGCAGACGGGACGGTTATTTGAACACTGAAGCTTTCTTT CASRRDGYLNTEAFF
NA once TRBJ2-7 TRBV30 TGTGCCTGGAGTGTTAGGTCCTACGAGCACTACTTC CAWSVRSYEHYF
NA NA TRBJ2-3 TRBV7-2 TGTGCCAGCAGCTTGGGGGGGGGCAGCTCAGATACGCAGTATTTT CASSLGGGSSDTQYF
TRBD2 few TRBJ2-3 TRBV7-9 TGTGCCAGCAGCCTCGGCGGGACTATGGGCCCAGATACGCAGTATTTT CASSLGGTMGPDTQYF
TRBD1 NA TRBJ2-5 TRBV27 TGTGCCAGCAGTTCACCTCTCAGGGGGCGGGAGACCCAGTACTTC CASSSPLRGRETQYF